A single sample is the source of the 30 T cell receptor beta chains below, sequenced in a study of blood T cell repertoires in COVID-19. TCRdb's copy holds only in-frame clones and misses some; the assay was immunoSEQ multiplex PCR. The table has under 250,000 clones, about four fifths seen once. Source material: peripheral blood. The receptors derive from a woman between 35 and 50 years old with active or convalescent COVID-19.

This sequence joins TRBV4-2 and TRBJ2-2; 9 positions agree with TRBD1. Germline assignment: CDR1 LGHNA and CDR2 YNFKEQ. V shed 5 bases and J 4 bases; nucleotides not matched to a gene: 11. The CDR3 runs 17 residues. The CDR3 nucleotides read TGTGCCAGCAGCGGGAGGAGGGGACAGGGACGCACCGGGGAGCTGTTTTTT. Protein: CASSGRRGQGRTGELFF.

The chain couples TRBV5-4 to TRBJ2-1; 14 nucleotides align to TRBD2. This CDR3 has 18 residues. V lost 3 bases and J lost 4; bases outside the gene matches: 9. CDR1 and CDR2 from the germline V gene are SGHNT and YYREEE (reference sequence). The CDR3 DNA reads TGTGCCAGCAGCTCGCGCCGACTAGCGGGAGGGGGGTACAATGAGCAGTTCTTC. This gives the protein CASSSRRLAGGGYNEQFF.

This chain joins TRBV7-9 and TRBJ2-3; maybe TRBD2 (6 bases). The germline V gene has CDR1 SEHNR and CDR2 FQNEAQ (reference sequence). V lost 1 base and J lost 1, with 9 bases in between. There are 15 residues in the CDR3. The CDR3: CASSLVRGGTDTQYF. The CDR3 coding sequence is TGTGCCAGCAGCTTAGTTCGCGGGGGCACAGATACGCAGTATTTT. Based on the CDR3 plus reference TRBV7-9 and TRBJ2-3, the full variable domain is DTGVSQNPRHKITKRGQNVTFRCDPISEHNRLYWYRQTLGQGPEFLTYFQNEAQLEKSRLLSDRFSAERPKGSFSTLEIQRTEQGDSAMYLCASSLVRGGTDTQYFGPGTRLTVL.

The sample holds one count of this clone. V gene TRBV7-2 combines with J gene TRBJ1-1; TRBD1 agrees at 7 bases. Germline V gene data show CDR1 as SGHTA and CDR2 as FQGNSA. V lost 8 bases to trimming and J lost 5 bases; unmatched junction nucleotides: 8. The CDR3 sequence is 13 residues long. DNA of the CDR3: TGTGCCAGCGCCACAGGGGTCGGAACTGAAGCTTTCTTT. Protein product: CASATGVGTEAFF.

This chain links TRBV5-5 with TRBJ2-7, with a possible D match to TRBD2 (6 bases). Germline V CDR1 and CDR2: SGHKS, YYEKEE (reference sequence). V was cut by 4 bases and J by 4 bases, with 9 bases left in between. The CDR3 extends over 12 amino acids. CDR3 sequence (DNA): TGTGCCAGCAGCCTTAGCGGATACGAGCAGTACTTC. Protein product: CASSLSGYEQYF.

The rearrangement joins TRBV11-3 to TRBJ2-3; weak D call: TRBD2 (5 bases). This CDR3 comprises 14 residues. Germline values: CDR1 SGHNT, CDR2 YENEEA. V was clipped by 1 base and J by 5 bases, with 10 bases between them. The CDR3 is CASSLGAGEDTQYF. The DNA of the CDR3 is TGTGCCAGCAGCTTAGGGGCCGGGGAAGATACGCAGTATTTT.

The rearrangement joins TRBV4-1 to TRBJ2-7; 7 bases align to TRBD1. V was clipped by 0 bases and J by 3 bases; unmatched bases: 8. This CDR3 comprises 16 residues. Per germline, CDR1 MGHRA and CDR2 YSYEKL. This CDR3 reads CASSQDLPDRFYEQYF. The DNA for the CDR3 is TGCGCCAGCAGCCAAGATCTTCCGGACAGGTTCTACGAGCAGTACTTC.

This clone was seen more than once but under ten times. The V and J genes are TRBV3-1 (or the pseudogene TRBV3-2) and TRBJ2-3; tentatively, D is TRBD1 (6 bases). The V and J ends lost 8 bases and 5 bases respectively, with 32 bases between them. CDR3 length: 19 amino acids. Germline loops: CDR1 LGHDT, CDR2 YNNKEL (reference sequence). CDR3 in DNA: TGTGCCAGCGAGAACACCAGGTATTTGACAGGAGACCTTCTAGATACGCAGTATTTT. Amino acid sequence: CASENTRYLTGDLLDTQYF.

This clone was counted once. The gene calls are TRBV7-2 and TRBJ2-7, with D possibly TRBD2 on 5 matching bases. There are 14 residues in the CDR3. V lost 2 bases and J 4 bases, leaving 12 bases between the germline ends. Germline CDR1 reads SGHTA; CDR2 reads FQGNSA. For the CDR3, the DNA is TGTGCCAGCAGCTTAAGGAGTGGGGAGTACGAGCAGTACTTC. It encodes CASSLRSGEYEQYF.

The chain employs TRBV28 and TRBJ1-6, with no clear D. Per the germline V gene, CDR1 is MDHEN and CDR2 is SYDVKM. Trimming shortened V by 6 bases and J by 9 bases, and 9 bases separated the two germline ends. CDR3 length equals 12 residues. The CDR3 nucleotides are TGTGCCAGCAGGACATCAGTTTCACCCCTCCACTTT. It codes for CASRTSVSPLHF.

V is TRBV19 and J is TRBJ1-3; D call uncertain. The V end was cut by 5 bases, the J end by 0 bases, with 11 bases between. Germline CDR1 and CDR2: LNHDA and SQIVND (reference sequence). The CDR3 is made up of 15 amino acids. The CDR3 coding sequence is TGTGCCAGTAGTCAGCAGGTTACCTCTGGAAACACCATATATTTT. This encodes CASSQQVTSGNTIYF.

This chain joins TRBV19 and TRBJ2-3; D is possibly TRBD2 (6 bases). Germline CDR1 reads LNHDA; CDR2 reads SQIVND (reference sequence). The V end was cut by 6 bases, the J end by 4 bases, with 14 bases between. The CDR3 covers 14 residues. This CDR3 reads CASSGGGVADTQYF. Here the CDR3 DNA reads TGTGCCAGTAGCGGCGGCGGGGTTGCAGATACGCAGTATTTT.

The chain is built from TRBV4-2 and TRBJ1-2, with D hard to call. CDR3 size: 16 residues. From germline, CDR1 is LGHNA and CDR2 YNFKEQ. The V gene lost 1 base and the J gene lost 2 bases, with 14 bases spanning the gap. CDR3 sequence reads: CASSQARGRENYGYTF. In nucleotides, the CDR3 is TGTGCCAGCAGCCAAGCACGGGGAAGAGAAAACTATGGCTACACCTTC.

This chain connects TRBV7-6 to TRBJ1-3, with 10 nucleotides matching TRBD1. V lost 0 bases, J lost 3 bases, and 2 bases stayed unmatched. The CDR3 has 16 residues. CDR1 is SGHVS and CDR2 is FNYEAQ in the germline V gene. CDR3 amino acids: CASSLAGQGFGNTIYF. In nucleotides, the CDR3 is TGTGCCAGCAGCTTAGCGGGACAGGGGTTTGGAAACACCATATATTTT.

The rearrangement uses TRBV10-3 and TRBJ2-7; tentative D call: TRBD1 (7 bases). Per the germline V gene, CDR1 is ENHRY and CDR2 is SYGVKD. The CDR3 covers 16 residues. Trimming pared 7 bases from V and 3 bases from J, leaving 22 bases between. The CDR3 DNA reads TGTGCCATCACCCCTGTGGAGGGGGCTCACTTCTACGAGCAGTACTTC. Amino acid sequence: CAITPVEGAHFYEQYF.

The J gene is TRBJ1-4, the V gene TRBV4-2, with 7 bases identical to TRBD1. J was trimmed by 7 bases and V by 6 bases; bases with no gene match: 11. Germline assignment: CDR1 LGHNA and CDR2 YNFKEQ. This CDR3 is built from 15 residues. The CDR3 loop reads CASRGTGAGGEKLFF. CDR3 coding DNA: TGTGCCAGCAGGGGAACAGGGGCGGGAGGTGAAAAACTGTTTTTT.

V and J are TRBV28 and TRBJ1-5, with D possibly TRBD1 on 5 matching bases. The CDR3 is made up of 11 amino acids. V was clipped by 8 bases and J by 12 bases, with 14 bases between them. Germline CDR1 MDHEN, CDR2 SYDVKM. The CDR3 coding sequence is TGTGCCAGCTCCTTGTCAGGGCTCCAGCATTTT. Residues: CASSLSGLQHF.

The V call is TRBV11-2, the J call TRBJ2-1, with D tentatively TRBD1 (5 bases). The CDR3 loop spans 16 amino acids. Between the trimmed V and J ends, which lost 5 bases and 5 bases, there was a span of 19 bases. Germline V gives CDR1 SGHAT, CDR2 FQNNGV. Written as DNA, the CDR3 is TGTGCCAGCAGCCGAAGGAGTTTGGGGCTTAACAATGAGCAGTTCTTC. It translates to CASSRRSLGLNNEQFF.

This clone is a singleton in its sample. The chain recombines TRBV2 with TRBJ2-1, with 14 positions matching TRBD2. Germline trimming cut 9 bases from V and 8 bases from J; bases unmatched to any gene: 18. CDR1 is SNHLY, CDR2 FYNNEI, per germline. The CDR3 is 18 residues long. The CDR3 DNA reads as TGTGCCAGTTCCCAAAAGGGACTAGCGGGGGCTTCTTTGGATGAGCAGTTCTTC. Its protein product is CASSQKGLAGASLDEQFF.

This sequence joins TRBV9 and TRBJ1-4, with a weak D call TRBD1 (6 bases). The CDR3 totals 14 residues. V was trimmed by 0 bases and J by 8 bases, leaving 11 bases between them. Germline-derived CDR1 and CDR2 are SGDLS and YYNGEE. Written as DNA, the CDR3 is TGTGCCAGCAGCGTAGCCCAGGGGAACGAAAAACTGTTTTTT. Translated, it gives CASSVAQGNEKLFF.

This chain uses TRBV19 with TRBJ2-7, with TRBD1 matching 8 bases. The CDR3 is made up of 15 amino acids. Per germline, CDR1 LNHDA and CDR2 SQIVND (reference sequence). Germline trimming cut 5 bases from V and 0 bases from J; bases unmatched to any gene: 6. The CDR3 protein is CASSGRTGNSYEQYF. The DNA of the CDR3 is TGTGCCAGTAGTGGGAGGACAGGGAACTCCTACGAGCAGTACTTC. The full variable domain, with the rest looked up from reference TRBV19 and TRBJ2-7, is DGGITQSPKYLFRKEGQNVTLSCEQNLNHDAMYWYRQDPGQGLRLIYYSQIVNDFQKGDIAEGYSVSREKKESFPLTVTSAQKNPTAFYLCASSGRTGNSYEQYFGPGTRLTVT.

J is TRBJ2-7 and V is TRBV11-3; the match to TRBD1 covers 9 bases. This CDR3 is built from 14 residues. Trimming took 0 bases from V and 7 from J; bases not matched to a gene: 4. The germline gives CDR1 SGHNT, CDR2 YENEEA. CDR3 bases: TGTGCCAGCAGCTTAGATCAAGGGACAGGGGAGCAGTACTTC. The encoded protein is CASSLDQGTGEQYF.

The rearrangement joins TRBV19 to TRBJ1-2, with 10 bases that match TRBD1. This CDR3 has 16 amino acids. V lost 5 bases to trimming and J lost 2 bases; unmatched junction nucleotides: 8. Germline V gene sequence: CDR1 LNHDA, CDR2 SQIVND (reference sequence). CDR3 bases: TGTGCCAGTAGTGCCCTACCGGGACAGGGGAACTATGGCTACACCTTC. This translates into CASSALPGQGNYGYTF.

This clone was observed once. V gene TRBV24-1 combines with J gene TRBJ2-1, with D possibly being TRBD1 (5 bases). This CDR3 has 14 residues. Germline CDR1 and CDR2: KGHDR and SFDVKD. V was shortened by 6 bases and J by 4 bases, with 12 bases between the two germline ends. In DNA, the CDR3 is TGTGCCACCAGTCCGGACAACGGATACAATGAGCAGTTCTTC. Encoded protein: CATSPDNGYNEQFF.

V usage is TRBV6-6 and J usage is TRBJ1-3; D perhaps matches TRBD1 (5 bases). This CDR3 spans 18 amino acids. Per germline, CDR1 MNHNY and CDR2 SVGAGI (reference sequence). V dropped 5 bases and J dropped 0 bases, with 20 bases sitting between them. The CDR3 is CASSPDRYGVTSGNTIYF. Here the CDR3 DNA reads TGTGCCAGCAGTCCCGACAGATACGGCGTAACCTCTGGAAACACCATATATTTT.

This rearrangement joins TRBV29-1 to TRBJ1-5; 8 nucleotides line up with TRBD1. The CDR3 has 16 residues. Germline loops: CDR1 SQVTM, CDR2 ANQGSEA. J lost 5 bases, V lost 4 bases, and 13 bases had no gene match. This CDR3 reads CSVAGGGDRGYQPQHF. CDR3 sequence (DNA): TGCAGCGTTGCAGGCGGGGGAGACAGGGGATATCAGCCCCAGCATTTT.

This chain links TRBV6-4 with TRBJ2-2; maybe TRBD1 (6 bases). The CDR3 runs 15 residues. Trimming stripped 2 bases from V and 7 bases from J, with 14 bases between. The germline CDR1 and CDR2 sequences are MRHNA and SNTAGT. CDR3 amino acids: CASSDPLRGNGELFF. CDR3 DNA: TGTGCCAGCAGTGACCCCCTGAGGGGGAACGGGGAGCTGTTTTTT.

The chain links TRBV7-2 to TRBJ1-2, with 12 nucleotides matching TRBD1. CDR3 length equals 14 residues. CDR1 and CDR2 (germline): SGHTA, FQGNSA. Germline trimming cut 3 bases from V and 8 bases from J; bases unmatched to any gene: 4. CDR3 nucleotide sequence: TGTGCCAGCAGCTTCGCCGGGACAGGGGGCGGCTACACCTTC. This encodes CASSFAGTGGGYTF.

As DNA, the CDR3 is TGCAGCGTTGAAGGGCGGGAGGGCCGCGATGAGCAGTTCTTC. Its protein is CSVEGREGRDEQFF. V gene TRBV29-1 combines with J gene TRBJ2-1, with 9 bases that match TRBD2. The junction had 6 bases not matched to a gene; V was cut back by 1 base and J by 8 bases. This CDR3 has 14 residues. CDR1 is SQVTM, CDR2 ANQGSEA, per germline.

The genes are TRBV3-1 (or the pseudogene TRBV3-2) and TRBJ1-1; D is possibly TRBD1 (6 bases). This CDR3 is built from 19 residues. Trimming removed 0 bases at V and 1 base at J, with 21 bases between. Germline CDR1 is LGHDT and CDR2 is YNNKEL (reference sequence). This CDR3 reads CASSQDGLGAMSRNTEAFF. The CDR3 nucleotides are TGTGCCAGCAGCCAAGATGGGTTGGGGGCTATGTCGCGGAACACTGAAGCTTTCTTT.